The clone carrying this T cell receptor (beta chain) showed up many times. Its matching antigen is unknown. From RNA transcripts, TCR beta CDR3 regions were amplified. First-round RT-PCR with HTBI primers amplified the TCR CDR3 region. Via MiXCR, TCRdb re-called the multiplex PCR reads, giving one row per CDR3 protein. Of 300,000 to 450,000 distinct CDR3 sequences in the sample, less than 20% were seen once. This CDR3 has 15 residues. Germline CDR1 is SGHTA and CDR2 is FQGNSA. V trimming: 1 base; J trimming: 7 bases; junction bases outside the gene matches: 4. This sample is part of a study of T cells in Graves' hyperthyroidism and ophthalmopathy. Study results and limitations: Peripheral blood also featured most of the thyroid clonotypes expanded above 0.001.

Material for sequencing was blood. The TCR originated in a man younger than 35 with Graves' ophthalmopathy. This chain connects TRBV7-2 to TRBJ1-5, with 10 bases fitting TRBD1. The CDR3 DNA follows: TGTGCCAGCAGCTTAGGGACAGGGGGAATGCAGCCCCAGCATTTT. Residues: CASSLGTGGMQPQHF.